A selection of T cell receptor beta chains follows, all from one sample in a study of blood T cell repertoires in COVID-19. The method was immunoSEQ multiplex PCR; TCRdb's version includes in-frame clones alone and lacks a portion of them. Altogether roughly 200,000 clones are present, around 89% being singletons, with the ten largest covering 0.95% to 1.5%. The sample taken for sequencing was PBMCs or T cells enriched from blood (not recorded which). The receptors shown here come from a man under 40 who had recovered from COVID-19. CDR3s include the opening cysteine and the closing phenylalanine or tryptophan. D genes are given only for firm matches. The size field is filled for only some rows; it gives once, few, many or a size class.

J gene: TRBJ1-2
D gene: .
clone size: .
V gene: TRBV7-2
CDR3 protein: CASSLGGDIGLYGYTF
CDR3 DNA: TGTGCCAGCAGCTTAGGGGGGGATATTGGGCTGTATGGCTACACCTTC

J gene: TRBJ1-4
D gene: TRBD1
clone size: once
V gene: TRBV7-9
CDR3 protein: CASSPGTGGEKLFF
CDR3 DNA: TGTGCCAGCAGCCCCGGGACAGGGGGAGAAAAACTGTTTTTT

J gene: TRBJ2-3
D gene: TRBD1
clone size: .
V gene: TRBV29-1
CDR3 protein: CSVYLTGSGTQYF
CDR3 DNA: TGCAGCGTTTACCTGACAGGGTCGGGTACGCAGTATTTT

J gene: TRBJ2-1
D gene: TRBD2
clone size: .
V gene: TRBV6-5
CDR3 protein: CASISAGGASNEQFF
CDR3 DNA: TGTGCCAGCATTAGTGCGGGGGGGGCCAGCAATGAGCAGTTCTTC

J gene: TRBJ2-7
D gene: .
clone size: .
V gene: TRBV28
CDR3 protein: CASSSSTYEQYF
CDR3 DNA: TGTGCCAGCAGTTCCAGTACCTACGAGCAGTACTTC

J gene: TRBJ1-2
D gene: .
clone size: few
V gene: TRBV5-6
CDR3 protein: CASSVVGGRPGYTF
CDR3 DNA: TGTGCCAGCAGCGTGGTCGGGGGACGGCCTGGCTACACCTTC

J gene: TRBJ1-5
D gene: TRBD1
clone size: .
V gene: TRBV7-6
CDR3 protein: CASSLDDRGQPQHF
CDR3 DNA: TGTGCCAGCAGCTTAGATGACAGGGGCCAGCCCCAGCATTTT

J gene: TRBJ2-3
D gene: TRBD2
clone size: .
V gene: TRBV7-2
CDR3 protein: CASSWTSGTDTQYF
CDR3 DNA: TGTGCCAGCAGCTGGACTAGCGGCACAGATACGCAGTATTTT

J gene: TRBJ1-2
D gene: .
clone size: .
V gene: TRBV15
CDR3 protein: CATSRTQRTDGFGYTF
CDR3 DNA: TGTGCCACCAGCCGCACCCAGCGGACAGACGGTTTCGGCTACACCTTC

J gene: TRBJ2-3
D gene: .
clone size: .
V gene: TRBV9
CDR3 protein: CASSVAGGSTDTQYF
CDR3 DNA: TGTGCCAGCAGCGTAGCCGGGGGTAGCACAGATACGCAGTATTTT

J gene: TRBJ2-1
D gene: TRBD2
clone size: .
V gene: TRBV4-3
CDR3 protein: CASSFTLSRASGSGNEQFF
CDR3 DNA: TGCGCCAGCAGCTTCACTCTCTCCCGAGCTAGCGGGAGCGGGAATGAGCAGTTCTTC

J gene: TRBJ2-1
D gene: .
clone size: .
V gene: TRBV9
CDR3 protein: CASSPPILPGQGSASGANEQFF
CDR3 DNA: TGTGCCAGCAGCCCCCCCATTCTTCCGGGACAGGGGTCTGCTAGCGGGGCCAATGAGCAGTTCTTC

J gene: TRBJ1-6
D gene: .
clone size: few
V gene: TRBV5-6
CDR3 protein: CASSWAQEGPLSPLHF
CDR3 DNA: TGTGCCAGCAGCTGGGCGCAGGAGGGGCCCTTGTCTCCCCTCCACTTT

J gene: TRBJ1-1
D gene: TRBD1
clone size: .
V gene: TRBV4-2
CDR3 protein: CASSQGQGADTEAFF
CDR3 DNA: TGTGCCAGCAGCCAAGGACAGGGGGCGGACACTGAAGCTTTCTTT

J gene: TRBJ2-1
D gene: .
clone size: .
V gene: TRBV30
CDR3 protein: CAWRGTPPGFF
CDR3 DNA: TGTGCCTGGAGGGGGACACCCCCCGGGTTCTTC

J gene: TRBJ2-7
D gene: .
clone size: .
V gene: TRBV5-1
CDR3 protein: CASSFDREEYEQYF
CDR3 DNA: TGCGCCAGCAGCTTTGACAGGGAGGAGTACGAGCAGTACTTC

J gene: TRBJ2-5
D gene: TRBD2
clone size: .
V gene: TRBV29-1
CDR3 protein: CSVGRGETQYF
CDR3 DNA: TGCAGCGTTGGGCGGGGGGAGACCCAGTACTTC

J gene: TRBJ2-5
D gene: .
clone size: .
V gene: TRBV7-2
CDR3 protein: CASSLVPAGETQYF
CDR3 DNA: TGTGCCAGCAGCTTAGTTCCGGCGGGAGAGACCCAGTACTTC

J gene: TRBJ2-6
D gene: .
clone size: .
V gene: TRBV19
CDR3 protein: CANALASGANVLTF
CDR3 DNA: TGTGCCAATGCCTTGGCCTCTGGGGCCAACGTCCTGACTTTC

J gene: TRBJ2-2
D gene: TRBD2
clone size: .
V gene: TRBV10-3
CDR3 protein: CAISESGAGVGTGELFF
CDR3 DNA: TGTGCCATCAGTGAGTCAGGGGCGGGAGTTGGCACCGGGGAGCTGTTTTTT

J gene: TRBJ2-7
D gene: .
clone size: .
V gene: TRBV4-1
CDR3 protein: CASSQGSGRGRYEQYF
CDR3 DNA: TGCGCCAGCAGCCAAGGATCGGGCAGGGGCAGATACGAGCAGTACTTC

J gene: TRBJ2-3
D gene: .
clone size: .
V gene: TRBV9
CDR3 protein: CASSVGGVTDTQYF
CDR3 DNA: TGTGCCAGCAGCGTAGGGGGGGTCACAGATACGCAGTATTTT

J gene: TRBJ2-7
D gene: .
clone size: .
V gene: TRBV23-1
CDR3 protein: CASSQSNTSYEQYF
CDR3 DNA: TGCGCCAGCAGTCAATCAAACACCTCCTACGAGCAGTACTTC

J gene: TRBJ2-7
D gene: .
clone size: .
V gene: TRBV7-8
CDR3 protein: CASSLSGIHYEQYF
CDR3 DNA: TGTGCCAGCAGCCTCAGCGGCATACACTACGAGCAGTACTTC

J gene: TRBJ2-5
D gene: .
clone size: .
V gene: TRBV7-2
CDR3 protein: CASSAGPAETQYF
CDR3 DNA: TGTGCCAGCAGCGCGGGACCAGCAGAGACCCAGTACTTC

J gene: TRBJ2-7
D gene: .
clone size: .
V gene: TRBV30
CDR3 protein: CAWSEILTGRTYEQYF
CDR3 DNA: TGTGCCTGGAGTGAAATATTAACGGGGAGGACCTACGAGCAGTACTTC

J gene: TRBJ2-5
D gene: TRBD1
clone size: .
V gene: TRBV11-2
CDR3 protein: CASSPGQGQETQYF
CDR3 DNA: TGTGCCAGCAGTCCGGGACAGGGTCAAGAGACCCAGTACTTC